The 29 T cell receptor beta chains given below trace back to one sample, sequenced in a study of T cells after somatic rescue of genetic block (dated by TCRdb to 2020 to 2022). The library was obtained by the immunoSEQ multiplex PCR assay. TCRdb retrieved this table from immuneACCESS and kept in-frame rearrangements only. Not all clones are present; in checked studies, unresolved V genes account for under half, and no reason is known for the remainder. For this sample there are around 100,000 clones; under 95% appear just once. Roughly 1.4% of the sample is held by the ten biggest clonotypes. The sequencing sample was made of peripheral blood mononuclear cells (PBMCs). These receptors were obtained from a woman aged 18-29 years.

The rearrangement uses TRBV29-1 and TRBJ2-3; perhaps TRBD1 as D (5 bases). V was clipped by 5 bases and J by 4 bases, with 13 bases between them. Germline V gene data show CDR1 as SQVTM and CDR2 as ANQGSEA. This CDR3 region has 13 residues. CDR3 nucleotide sequence: TGCAGCGTTATCAGGGTCCGCGCAGATACGCAGTATTTT. Protein: CSVIRVRADTQYF.

This chain links TRBV5-1 with TRBJ1-1, with D possibly being TRBD1 (5 bases). V lost 1 base and J lost 7, with 11 bases in between. Looked up from germline, CDR1 is SGHRS and CDR2 is YFSETQ. This CDR3 has 13 amino acids. CDR3 sequence: CASSLTRDGEAFF. In DNA, the CDR3 is TGCGCCAGCAGCTTGACCCGGGACGGTGAAGCTTTCTTT. Combining the CDR3 with reference TRBV5-1 and TRBJ1-1 gives the whole variable domain KAGVTQTPRYLIKTRGQQVTLSCSPISGHRSVSWYQQTPGQGLQFLFEYFSETQRNKGNFPGRFSGRQFSNSRSEMNVSTLELGDSALYLCASSLTRDGEAFFGQGTRLTVV.

The CDR3 bases are TGTGCCAGCAGTTACGCCTTAGGGGTGAAGGCCGAAGAGACCCAGTACTTC. As protein: CASSYALGVKAEETQYF. The V and J genes are TRBV25-1 and TRBJ2-5; D may be TRBD1 (5 bases). This CDR3 has 17 residues. V lost 5 bases, J lost 3 bases, and 22 bases lay in between. Germline V gives CDR1 MGHDK, CDR2 SYGVNS.

The gene calls are TRBV9 and TRBJ2-5; a weak D match, TRBD2 (6 bases). V lost 3 bases and J 5 bases, leaving 14 bases between the germline ends. CDR3 length: 14 residues. The V gene's germline CDR1 is SGDLS and CDR2 YYNGEE. Written as DNA, the CDR3 is TGTGCCAGCAGCGCCGTCGGGAGAGACGAGACCCAGTACTTC. The encoded protein is CASSAVGRDETQYF.

In its sample, this clone was seen a few times. This chain uses TRBV4-2 with TRBJ2-7; unclear D gene. The CDR3 runs 16 residues. Between the trimmed V and J ends, which lost 0 bases and 4 bases, there was a span of 16 bases. Germline V gives CDR1 LGHNA, CDR2 YNFKEQ. The CDR3 region has the DNA TGTGCCAGCAGCCAAGATCTGGCCCAAGCCCGGTACGAGCAGTACTTC. Amino acid sequence: CASSQDLAQARYEQYF.

About this clone: The sample contains more than one DNA sequence encoding this CDR3. The chain is built from TRBV13 and TRBJ1-1; D is uncertain. V lost 0 bases to trimming and J lost 6 bases, with 2 bases between them. CDR3 length: 11 amino acids. Germline values: CDR1 PRHDT, CDR2 FYEKMQ (reference sequence). The CDR3 nucleotides read TGTGCCAGCAGCTTAGGCGCTGAAGCTTTCTTT. It specifies CASSLGAEAFF.

This sequence joins TRBV10-3 and TRBJ2-3; 9 bases agree with TRBD2. This CDR3 has 16 residues. V lost 4 bases to trimming and J lost 2 bases; unmatched junction nucleotides: 7. The germline gives CDR1 ENHRY, CDR2 SYGVKD. The CDR3 DNA reads as TGTGCCATCAGTGTGACTAGCGGACGTTTCACAGATACGCAGTATTTT. As protein: CAISVTSGRFTDTQYF.

V usage is TRBV25-1 and J usage is TRBJ1-1, with a weak D call TRBD1 (6 bases). The germline gives CDR1 MGHDK, CDR2 SYGVNS. V was trimmed by 5 bases and J by 3 bases, leaving 13 bases between them. This CDR3 is 14 amino acids long. CDR3 DNA: TGTGCCAGCAGTTTCCAGGGGATCGACACTGAAGCTTTCTTT. Translation gives CASSFQGIDTEAFF. Full variable domain (remainder filled in from reference TRBV25-1 and TRBJ1-1): EADIYQTPRYLVIGTGKKITLECSQTMGHDKMYWYQQDPGMELHLIHYSYGVNSTEKGDLSSESTVSRIRTEHFPLTLESARPSHTSQYLCASSFQGIDTEAFFGQGTRLTVV.

A few counts support this clone. The J gene is TRBJ1-4, the V gene TRBV6-6, with D possibly TRBD1 on 5 matching bases. This CDR3 has 12 residues. Trimming removed 8 bases at V and 8 bases at J, with 12 bases between. Germline CDR1 is MNHNY and CDR2 is SVGAGI (reference sequence). CDR3 in DNA: TGTGCCAGCCGGGACCTTAGGGAAAAACTGTTTTTT. This sequence encodes CASRDLREKLFF.

The J gene is TRBJ2-7, the V gene TRBV2; D is ambiguous. From germline, CDR1 is SNHLY and CDR2 FYNNEI. Trimming stripped 2 bases from V and 4 bases from J, with 6 bases between. The CDR3 extends over 12 amino acids. The CDR3 bases are TGTGCCAGCAGTGAAAATGGTTACGAGCAGTACTTC. Translation: CASSENGYEQYF.

V and J are TRBV10-3 and TRBJ2-5; TRBD2 aligns across 8 bases. Germline V gives CDR1 ENHRY, CDR2 SYGVKD. CDR3 length: 16 residues. V lost 0 bases to trimming and J lost 2 bases; unmatched junction nucleotides: 5. CDR3: CAISESRGGPQETQYF. The DNA for the CDR3 is TGTGCCATCAGTGAGTCCCGGGGGGGCCCGCAAGAGACCCAGTACTTC.

The rearrangement uses TRBV6-5 and TRBJ1-1; D is perhaps TRBD1 (6 bases). V gave up 6 bases and J gave up 1 base, with 12 bases separating them. The CDR3 runs 14 residues. Germline V gene lookup returns CDR1 MNHEY and CDR2 SVGAGI. DNA for the CDR3: TGTGCCAGCAGCCCCAGGGGAGGGAACACTGAAGCTTTCTTT. Translation gives CASSPRGGNTEAFF.

The V call is TRBV4-3, the J call TRBJ1-5; tentative D call: TRBD1 (6 bases). Germline V gene data show CDR1 as LGHNA and CDR2 as YSLEER. Trimming pared 0 bases from V and 7 bases from J, leaving 16 bases between. This CDR3 is built from 16 residues. In DNA form, the CDR3 reads TGCGCCAGCAGCCAAGATCGGGGCAGGGGAGGACAGCCCCAGCATTTT. Its translation is CASSQDRGRGGQPQHF.

The chain carries TRBV2 and TRBJ1-5; D might be TRBD1 (5 bases). Trimming cost V 5 bases and J 5 bases, with 16 bases left between them. Germline CDR1 and CDR2: SNHLY and FYNNEI. This CDR3 has 15 residues. The CDR3 protein is CASSSVDSSDQPQHF. CDR3 coding DNA: TGTGCCAGCAGTTCCGTAGACAGCTCAGATCAGCCCCAGCATTTT.

V is TRBV10-3 and J is TRBJ2-7; D is unclear. CDR3 length: 11 amino acids. Germline V CDR1 and CDR2: ENHRY, SYGVKD. V was pared by 6 bases and J by 1 base, with 4 bases between. The CDR3: CAISKSYEQYF. The CDR3, as DNA: TGTGCCATCAGCAAGTCCTACGAGCAGTACTTC.

This clone is a singleton in its sample. The chain combines TRBV6-5 with TRBJ1-2; TRBD1 matches at 9 bases. The CDR3 loop spans 14 amino acids. CDR1 and CDR2 (germline): MNHEY, SVGAGI. Losses at the gene ends were 2 bases for V and 5 bases for J; bases not matched to a gene: 3. The CDR3: CASSYRQGGYGYTF. DNA of the CDR3: TGTGCCAGCAGTTACCGACAGGGGGGGTATGGCTACACCTTC.

The V gene is TRBV4-3, the J gene TRBJ2-5; TRBD1 matches 7 bases. V lost 3 bases, J lost 2 bases, and 6 bases stayed unmatched. Germline V lookup: CDR1 LGHNA, CDR2 YSLEER. This CDR3 spans 15 amino acids. CDR3 region: CASSQGTAPQETQYF. The CDR3 bases are TGCGCCAGCAGCCAGGGGACAGCCCCGCAAGAGACCCAGTACTTC.

V gene TRBV5-4 combines with J gene TRBJ2-7; TRBD1 might be the D (5 bases). Looked up from germline, CDR1 is SGHNT and CDR2 is YYREEE (reference sequence). Deletions cut 4 bases from V and 2 bases from J, with 13 bases between. The CDR3 loop spans 14 amino acids. This chain's CDR3 is CASSTGRTAYEQYF. DNA for the CDR3: TGTGCCAGCAGCACAGGACGCACTGCCTACGAGCAGTACTTC.

The sample holds a few counts of this clone. The gene calls are TRBV29-1 and TRBJ1-2; 10 nucleotides match TRBD1. V lost 7 bases to trimming and J lost 3 bases; unmatched junction nucleotides: 2. CDR3 size: 12 residues. Germline lookup yields CDR1 SQVTM and CDR2 ANQGSEA. CDR3 in amino acids: CSAGQGDYGYTF. Written as DNA, the CDR3 is TGCAGCGCCGGACAGGGGGACTATGGCTACACCTTC.

This clone was observed once. The rearrangement uses TRBV18 and TRBJ2-1; TRBD1 is a possible D gene (5 bases). The germline V gene has CDR1 KGHSH and CDR2 LQKENI. The germline V and J ends were trimmed by 6 bases and 3 bases, with 12 bases remaining between them. The CDR3 covers 14 residues. DNA of the CDR3: TGTGCCAGCTCGCGCGAAGACAGCTACAATGAGCAGTTCTTC. This codes for CASSREDSYNEQFF.

The rearrangement uses TRBV6-6 and TRBJ1-1, with a weak D call TRBD1 (5 bases). Trimming shortened V by 2 bases and J by 1 base, and 8 bases separated the two germline ends. From germline, CDR1 is MNHNY and CDR2 SVGAGI (reference sequence). The CDR3 has 14 amino acids. The chain's CDR3 is CASSYATGNTEAFF. The DNA of the CDR3 is TGTGCCAGCAGTTACGCCACAGGGAACACTGAAGCTTTCTTT.

The chain carries TRBV19 and TRBJ2-3; D not certain. The germline gives CDR1 LNHDA, CDR2 SQIVND (reference sequence). Trimming took 1 base from V and 5 from J, leaving 7 bases between them. The CDR3 runs to 13 residues. CDR3 coding DNA: TGTGCCAGTAGTATAGTCGGAAAAGATACGCAGTATTTT. The encoded protein is CASSIVGKDTQYF.

This chain connects TRBV4-3 to TRBJ2-3; possibly TRBD2 for D (5 bases). The V gene lost 0 bases and the J gene lost 1 base, with 17 bases spanning the gap. CDR1 LGHNA and CDR2 YSLEER come from the germline V gene. The CDR3 extends over 18 amino acids. Here the CDR3 DNA reads TGCGCCAGCAGCCAAGATGCGTTGGGAATCGGGGGCACAGATACGCAGTATTTT. Residues: CASSQDALGIGGTDTQYF.

This clone was observed a single time. The chain uses TRBV14 and TRBJ1-2, with D uncertain. The CDR3 is made up of 17 amino acids. Looked up from germline, CDR1 is SGHDN and CDR2 is FVKESK. V shed 0 bases and J shed 3 bases, with 17 bases lying between them. The CDR3 here is CASSQDGVQSKHYGYTF. CDR3 nucleotide sequence: TGTGCCAGCAGCCAAGACGGGGTACAATCAAAACACTATGGCTACACCTTC.

The chain uses TRBV7-2 and TRBJ2-2, with TRBD2 matching 7 bases. V was clipped by 5 bases and J by 0 bases; unmatched bases: 3. The CDR3 has 15 amino acids. Germline V gene sequence: CDR1 SGHTA, CDR2 FQGNSA. This CDR3 is CASSAGTTNTGELFF. CDR3 coding DNA: TGTGCCAGCAGCGCCGGGACTACGAACACCGGGGAGCTGTTTTTT.

The chain combines TRBV30 with TRBJ1-5, with D possibly being TRBD1 (5 bases). CDR1 is GTSNPN, CDR2 SVGIG, per germline (reference sequence). CDR3 size: 14 residues. Trimming stripped 0 bases from V and 7 bases from J, with 13 bases between. CDR3 in amino acids: CAWSVLLGEQPQHF. The CDR3 DNA reads as TGTGCCTGGAGTGTACTTCTGGGGGAACAGCCCCAGCATTTT. Full variable domain (missing parts from reference TRBV30 and TRBJ1-5): SQTIHQWPATLVQPVGSPLSLECTVEGTSNPNLYWYRQAAGRGLQLLFYSVGIGQISSEVPQNLSASRPQDRQFILSSKKLLLSDSGFYLCAWSVLLGEQPQHFGDGTRLSIL.

The V and J genes are TRBV7-2 and TRBJ2-7; 9 nucleotides match TRBD1. The CDR3 consists of 15 residues. Germline V gene lookup returns CDR1 SGHTA and CDR2 FQGNSA. The junction had 6 bases not matched to a gene; V was cut back by 3 bases and J by 3 bases. CDR3 loop: CASSFSGTGIYEQYF. The CDR3 bases are TGTGCCAGCAGCTTTTCCGGGACAGGGATCTACGAGCAGTACTTC.

This chain joins TRBV4-2 and TRBJ2-5; D call uncertain. This CDR3 is built from 15 residues. V lost 1 base and J 0 bases, leaving 9 bases between the germline ends. CDR1 and CDR2 (germline): LGHNA, YNFKEQ. This CDR3 is CASSQVARNQETQYF. The CDR3 region has the DNA TGTGCCAGCAGCCAAGTAGCCCGTAACCAAGAGACCCAGTACTTC.

The chain carries TRBV28 and TRBJ1-1; D perhaps matches TRBD1 (6 bases). V was shortened by 8 bases and J by 4 bases, with 14 bases between the two germline ends. Germline V gene data show CDR1 as MDHEN and CDR2 as SYDVKM. The CDR3 has 13 amino acids. Here the CDR3 reads CASGGGRGTEAFF. The CDR3 DNA is TGTGCCAGCGGCGGGGGCAGGGGCACTGAAGCTTTCTTT.